Here is one T cell receptor (beta chain) with its context. These data belong to a study of blood T cell repertoires in COVID-19. For the study at large: In each case, the material was cDNA or gDNA derived from T cells, B-cell-depleted T cells, or PBMCs.

Participants were aged about 18 to 89 years from approximately 25 US areas. In assigning cohorts, the study relied on participant-reported clinical history. The germline V gene has CDR1 MDHEN and CDR2 SYDVKM. V dropped 9 bases and J dropped 0 bases, with 15 bases sitting between them. CDR3 length: 15 amino acids. Original processing methods: The authors estimated nucleated cell counts from reference gene primer amplification. Produced via immunoSEQ multiplex PCR; TCRdb's table is partial and in-frame only. The D gene and trimming were derived from the DNA, and the V and J assignments and clone size from that table. In the table there are over 200,000 clones, 85% to 90% of which are singletons.

The source of this sequence is a woman aged 50 to 60 in a cohort exposed to, infected with or recovered from COVID-19 (not recorded which). The specimen was PBMCs or T cells enriched from blood (not recorded which). The chain combines TRBV28 with TRBJ2-4; D is possibly TRBD1 (5 bases). The CDR3 DNA sequence: TGTGCCAGTTCTCTGGGGCAGATAGCCAAAAACATTCAGTACTTC. Translation gives CASSLGQIAKNIQYF.